The entry below gives a single TCR beta chain sequence along with its context. What it binds is not known. The CDR3 extends over 16 amino acids. Germline-derived CDR1 and CDR2 are SGHTS and YDEGEE. V trimming: 4 bases; J trimming: 7 bases; junction bases outside the gene matches: 10. Original analysis: Clinicopathological groups supplied CDR3 differences that were used to build a distant-metastasis classifier for papillary thyroid cancer. Using MiXCR, TCRdb reanalyzed the PCR reads. The authors' filters were not applied to this entry. This table has tens of thousands of clones, approximately 16% appearing once. Every patient underwent thyroid surgery untreated. This entry belongs to a study of metastatic and nonmetastatic thyroid tumors. The wider study: The study looked at repertoires side by side in blood and in tumor or nodule tissue from malignant and benign thyroid patients.

Overall study results and limits: According to reports, the diversity of TCR beta was significantly higher in malignant thyroid tumors than in benign nodules, and this held in both blood and tumor samples.

The sequence was collected from a female donor with papillary thyroid cancer or a benign thyroid nodule (not recorded which). Some clones in this sample may be carry-over from other donors' samples. Sequencing was carried out using tumor tissue. The chain couples TRBV5-8 to TRBJ2-2, with TRBD1 matching 10 bases. In DNA, the CDR3 is TGTGCCAGCAGCCTTGTGTTCGGACAGGGGGACGGGGAGCTGTTTTTT. It specifies CASSLVFGQGDGELFF.